This T cell receptor beta chain came from a study of spatial heterogeneity in lung cancer. Study as a whole: Those follow-up PBMC samples that were available underwent sequencing, at a median interval of around 23 months following resection.

Findings and caveats of the study: There were more appearances of ubiquitous expanded tumor TCRs in blood at resection than at follow-up.

This clonotype was counted at least ten times. Its antigen is currently unknown. The time point denotes: blood at routine non-recurrence follow-up after resection. No cells were sorted before sequencing. The whole RNA sequenced was extracted from tumor, nontumor lung or frozen PBMC. Using its own MiXCR run on the 5' RACE reads, TCRdb lists one record per CDR3 protein. This sample carries about 27,000 distinct CDR3 sequences, roughly 5.4% of them seen once, and the ten largest clones take 20% to 25%. Germline V gives CDR1 LNHNV, CDR2 YYDKDF (reference sequence). The J segment lost 5 bases and the V segment lost 5 bases, leaving 12 bases of the junction unmatched. This CDR3 region has 16 residues.

This sample comprised PBMCs, obtained at follow-up. The rearrangement links TRBV15 to TRBJ2-7; 10 positions match TRBD1. The clonotype originates from a female donor with early-stage non-small cell lung cancer. DNA for the CDR3: TGTGCCACCAGCCTCCGGGACAGGGGCCCCCAGGACGAGCAGTACTTC. Its protein is CATSLRDRGPQDEQYF.